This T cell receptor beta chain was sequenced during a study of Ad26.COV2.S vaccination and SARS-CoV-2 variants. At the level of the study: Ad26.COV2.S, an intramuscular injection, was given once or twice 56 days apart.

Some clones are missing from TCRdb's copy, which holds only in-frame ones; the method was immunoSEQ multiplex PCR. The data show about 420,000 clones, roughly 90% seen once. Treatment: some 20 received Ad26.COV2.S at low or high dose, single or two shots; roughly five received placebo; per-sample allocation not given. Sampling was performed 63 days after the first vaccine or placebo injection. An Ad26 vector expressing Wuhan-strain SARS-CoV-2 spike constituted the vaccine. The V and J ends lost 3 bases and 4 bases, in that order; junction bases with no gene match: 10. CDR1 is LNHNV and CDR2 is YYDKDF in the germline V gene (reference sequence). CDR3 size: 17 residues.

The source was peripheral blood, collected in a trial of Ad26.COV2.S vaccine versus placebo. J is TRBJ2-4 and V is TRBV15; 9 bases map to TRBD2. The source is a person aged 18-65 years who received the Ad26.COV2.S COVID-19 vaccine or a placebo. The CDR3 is CATSRGVAGASKNIQYF. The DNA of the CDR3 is TGTGCCACCAGCAGGGGTGTAGCGGGGGCATCAAAAAACATTCAGTACTTC.